The 32 T cell receptor beta chains given below trace back to one sample, sequenced in a study of cytomegalovirus exposure and HLA in healthy donors. Researchers ran the PCR with 60 Vbeta and 13 Jbeta primers. Assay used: immunoSEQ multiplex PCR; TCRdb lists only in-frame clones, some missing. Here the sample spans 120,000 or so clones, 80% being singletons. The source material was PBMCs. These receptors were taken from a male donor in good health and CMV-seronegative.

V and J are TRBV30 and TRBJ2-2, with D unresolved. CDR3 length: 14 residues. The V and J ends lost 4 bases and 2 bases respectively, with 11 bases between them. Germline CDR1 reads GTSNPN; CDR2 reads SVGIG (reference sequence). Here the CDR3 DNA reads TGTGCCTGGACCAATAGACTCAACACCGGGGAGCTGTTTTTT. Translation gives CAWTNRLNTGELFF.

V and J are TRBV11-3 and TRBJ2-3, with 9 bases fitting TRBD1. Germline loops: CDR1 SGHNT, CDR2 YENEEA. The length of the CDR3 is 16 residues. V was pared by 0 bases and J by 2 bases, with 3 bases of the junction left unmatched. CDR3 in DNA: TGTGCCAGCAGCTTAGATGCACAGGGGGCCACAGATACGCAGTATTTT. Amino acid sequence: CASSLDAQGATDTQYF.

The V gene is TRBV5-3, the J gene TRBJ2-6; weak D call: TRBD1 (6 bases). TRBV5-3 is given ORF status, its function remaining uncertain. This CDR3 is built from 19 residues. V was cut by 4 bases and J by 0 bases, with 20 bases left in between. The CDR3 protein is CARSLGGGQTSSGANVLTF. CDR3 nucleotides: TGTGCCAGAAGCCTCGGAGGAGGACAGACCAGCTCTGGGGCCAACGTCCTGACTTTC.

The chain has TRBV6-4 and TRBJ2-1; TRBD2 agrees at 14 bases. With 0 bases clipped from V and 7 bases from J, the junction kept 11 bases outside the gene matches. The CDR3 is 19 residues long. The germline V gene has CDR1 MRHNA and CDR2 SNTAGT. The CDR3 region is CASSDSPLTSGGAYNEQFF. CDR3 sequence (DNA): TGTGCCAGCAGTGACTCCCCACTGACTAGCGGGGGGGCTTATAATGAGCAGTTCTTC.

V gene TRBV5-1 combines with J gene TRBJ2-7; 7 bases map to TRBD1. The CDR3 covers 14 residues. Germline assignment: CDR1 SGHRS and CDR2 YFSETQ. Trimming at V came to 0 bases and at J to 2 bases, leaving 2 bases not matched to a gene. In nucleotides, the CDR3 is TGCGCCAGCAGCTTGGCGACAGGGCCCTACGAGCAGTACTTC. Its protein product is CASSLATGPYEQYF. Looking up the rest from reference TRBV5-1 and TRBJ2-7 gives the full variable domain: KAGVTQTPRYLIKTRGQQVTLSCSPISGHRSVSWYQQTPGQGLQFLFEYFSETQRNKGNFPGRFSGRQFSNSRSEMNVSTLELGDSALYLCASSLATGPYEQYFGPGTRLTVT.

The CDR3: CSVVLGSSYEQYF. The CDR3 DNA reads as TGCAGCGTTGTCCTGGGGAGTTCCTACGAGCAGTACTTC. The V gene is TRBV29-1, the J gene TRBJ2-7; D possibly corresponds to TRBD2 (5 bases). V was trimmed by 4 bases and J by 1 base, leaving 11 bases between them. CDR3 size: 13 residues. The germline V gene encodes CDR1 SQVTM and CDR2 ANQGSEA.

The chain couples TRBV28 to TRBJ1-1; a possible D gene is TRBD1 (5 bases). From germline, CDR1 is MDHEN and CDR2 SYDVKM. Trimming pared 3 bases from V and 5 bases from J, leaving 19 bases between. The CDR3 runs to 16 residues. CDR3 in amino acids: CASSLKVGGGATEAFF. Here the CDR3 DNA reads TGTGCCAGCAGTTTGAAGGTCGGGGGTGGGGCGACTGAAGCTTTCTTT.

This clone was seen a handful of times. The genes are TRBV7-9 and TRBJ2-1; 9 bases are a match to TRBD1. Germline V gives CDR1 SEHNR, CDR2 FQNEAQ (reference sequence). The CDR3 has 14 residues. With V trimmed by 5 bases and J by 4 bases, 3 bases remained unmatched. The CDR3 region is CASSPGTGYNEQFF. For the CDR3, the DNA is TGTGCCAGCAGCCCCGGGACAGGGTACAATGAGCAGTTCTTC.

The V call is TRBV28, the J call TRBJ2-3, with unresolved D. Between the trimmed V and J ends, which lost 2 bases and 4 bases, there was a span of 4 bases. CDR3 length: 12 amino acids. CDR1 and CDR2 from the germline V gene are MDHEN and SYDVKM. The CDR3 reads CASSLVADTQYF. In DNA form, the CDR3 reads TGTGCCAGCAGTTTAGTAGCAGATACGCAGTATTTT.

The J gene is TRBJ1-1, the V gene TRBV11-3, with unresolved D. With 4 bases removed from V and 4 bases from J, the gap between germline ends came to 13 bases. The germline gives CDR1 SGHNT, CDR2 YENEEA. CDR3 size: 14 residues. The CDR3 DNA reads as TGTGCCAGCAGCTCACCCGCAGGAGGCACTGAAGCTTTCTTT. As protein: CASSSPAGGTEAFF.

This clone appeared a few times. The V call is TRBV9, the J call TRBJ2-1; maybe TRBD1 (5 bases). In germline, CDR1 is SGDLS, CDR2 YYNGEE. The germline V and J ends were trimmed by 0 bases and 4 bases, with 20 bases remaining between them. This CDR3 comprises 18 residues. CDR3 in amino acids: CASSVGRQGTKTYNEQFF. CDR3 nucleotides: TGTGCCAGCAGCGTAGGCCGCCAGGGAACAAAAACTTACAATGAGCAGTTCTTC.

The chain links TRBV30 to TRBJ1-5, with 8 bases identical to TRBD1. CDR3 length: 15 residues. J gave up 3 bases and V 2 bases, and 6 bases lay outside the gene matches. Germline V CDR1 and CDR2: GTSNPN, SVGIG (reference sequence). In DNA form, the CDR3 reads TGTGCCTGGAGTTCGGGACAGGCCTACAATCAGCCCCAGCATTTT. Its translation is CAWSSGQAYNQPQHF.

Only one count was recorded for this clone. The chain uses TRBV30 and TRBJ1-5; D is unclear. V was shortened by 1 base and J by 4 bases, with 11 bases between the two germline ends. There are 14 residues in the CDR3. The germline gives CDR1 GTSNPN, CDR2 SVGIG (reference sequence). The DNA of the CDR3 is TGTGCCTGGAGTGGGTGGGCCACGAATCAGCCCCAGCATTTT. Its translation is CAWSGWATNQPQHF.

The rearrangement links TRBV19 to TRBJ2-2; 7 nucleotides agree with TRBD1. Germline lookup yields CDR1 LNHDA and CDR2 SQIVND (reference sequence). V lost 4 bases to trimming and J lost 3 bases; unmatched junction nucleotides: 5. The CDR3 is 15 residues long. CDR3 nucleotide sequence: TGTGCCAGTAGTAATCCGGGACAGCACACCGGGGAGCTGTTTTTT. It encodes CASSNPGQHTGELFF.

This clone has a handful of counts. V usage is TRBV13 and J usage is TRBJ2-7; D is possibly TRBD2 (6 bases). V gave up 5 bases and J gave up 7 bases, with 18 bases separating them. Germline V gene data show CDR1 as PRHDT and CDR2 as FYEKMQ (reference sequence). This CDR3 region has 14 residues. CDR3: CASSLGTYRGEQYF. The CDR3, as DNA: TGTGCCAGCAGCCTCGGGACTTACCGTGGGGAGCAGTACTTC.

CDR3 residues: CASSRGLAGPIRNEQFF. CDR3 in DNA: TGTGCCAGCAGCCGAGGACTAGCGGGGCCTATCAGGAATGAGCAGTTCTTC. The genes are TRBV28 and TRBJ2-1; 12 bases align to TRBD2. J gave up 7 bases and V 6 bases, and 13 bases lay outside the gene matches. There are 17 residues in the CDR3. CDR1 MDHEN and CDR2 SYDVKM come from the germline V gene. The variable domain in full, with the rest retrieved from reference TRBV28 and TRBJ2-1, is DVKVTQSSRYLVKRTGEKVFLECVQDMDHENMFWYRQDPGLGLRLIYFSYDVKMKEKGDIPEGYSVSREKKERFSLILESASTNQTSMYLCASSRGLAGPIRNEQFFGPGTRLTVL.

The V and J genes are TRBV9 and TRBJ2-5, with a possible D match to TRBD1 (6 bases). The end of the DNA is better explained by TRBJ2-7, so the J call may be wrong. CDR3 length: 15 amino acids. Germline CDR1 SGDLS, CDR2 YYNGEE. In nucleotides, the CDR3 is TGTGCCAGCAGCGTAGGGCAGGGGCCCTCCTACGAGCAGTACTTC. Its protein is CASSVGQGPSYEQYF.

The chain combines TRBV5-1 with TRBJ2-3; D gene ambiguous. Per the germline V gene, CDR1 is SGHRS and CDR2 is YFSETQ. This CDR3 comprises 19 residues. V was trimmed by 1 base and J by 2 bases, leaving 23 bases between them. This CDR3 reads CASSLTDGIGSRYTDTQYF. The CDR3 nucleotides read TGCGCCAGCAGCTTGACCGATGGTATCGGGTCACGTTACACAGATACGCAGTATTTT.

The CDR3 DNA reads TGTGCCAGCAGCTTACCGGTCGGACTAGCGGGTTTCGATGAGCAGTTCTTC. Protein: CASSLPVGLAGFDEQFF. The chain couples TRBV7-2 to TRBJ2-1, with 11 bases lining up with TRBD2. V lost 2 bases, J lost 8 bases, and 11 bases stayed unmatched. The CDR3 spans 17 residues. In germline, CDR1 is SGHTA, CDR2 FQGNSA.

Notes on this clone: The identical CDR3 is also encoded by other nucleotide sequences in the sample. The chain is built from TRBV20-1 and TRBJ2-7; D may be TRBD2 (5 bases). There are 11 residues in the CDR3. V dropped 5 bases and J dropped 6 bases, with 11 bases sitting between them. Germline lookup yields CDR1 DFQATT and CDR2 SNEGSKA (reference sequence). DNA of the CDR3: TGCAGTGCTCCGGGGAAGAGCGAGCAGTACTTC. It translates to CSAPGKSEQYF.

V is TRBV29-1 and J is TRBJ2-2; 8 bases align to TRBD1. This CDR3 is built from 16 residues. Germline CDR1 SQVTM, CDR2 ANQGSEA. J lost 1 base, V lost 7 bases, and 11 bases had no gene match. CDR3 amino acids: CSASFTGTGNTGELFF. CDR3 in DNA: TGCAGCGCCTCATTCACCGGGACAGGGAACACCGGGGAGCTGTTTTTT.

The gene calls are TRBV18 and TRBJ1-1; tentatively, D is TRBD1 (5 bases). Germline-derived CDR1 and CDR2 are KGHSH and LQKENI. V was trimmed by 6 bases and J by 0 bases, leaving 8 bases between them. The CDR3 runs 13 residues. This CDR3 is CASSRQMNTEAFF. CDR3 bases: TGTGCCAGCTCCCGACAGATGAACACTGAAGCTTTCTTT.

The chain has TRBV9 and TRBJ1-1, with TRBD1 as a possible D gene (5 bases). This CDR3 spans 15 amino acids. Germline V CDR1 and CDR2: SGDLS, YYNGEE. V shed 0 bases and J shed 3 bases, with 12 bases lying between them. The CDR3 DNA is TGTGCCAGCAGCGTAGGGGTCGTAGGGGACACTGAAGCTTTCTTT. Translated, it gives CASSVGVVGDTEAFF.

This chain joins TRBV5-1 and TRBJ2-3, with 11 bases that match TRBD2. Germline assignment: CDR1 SGHRS and CDR2 YFSETQ. J gave up 6 bases and V 4 bases, and 7 bases lay outside the gene matches. The CDR3 is 15 residues long. CDR3 sequence (DNA): TGCGCCAGCAGCCTTAGCGGGGGGGCCGTCGATACGCAGTATTTT. Translation gives CASSLSGGAVDTQYF.

V gene TRBV7-9 combines with J gene TRBJ1-4, with D possibly being TRBD1 (5 bases). V was shortened by 5 bases and J by 12 bases, with 13 bases between the two germline ends. This CDR3 comprises 12 residues. The V gene's germline CDR1 is SEHNR and CDR2 FQNEAQ (reference sequence). Written as DNA, the CDR3 is TGTGCCAGCAGCCCACCCGGGGGAGAACTGTTTTTT. This codes for CASSPPGGELFF.

This clone was seen a handful of times. The chain uses TRBV4-3 and TRBJ1-5; D is uncertain. Germline CDR1 and CDR2: LGHNA and YSLEER. Trimming left V 0 bases short and J 5 bases short, with 14 bases between. CDR3 size: 16 residues. The CDR3 reads CASSQEITREDQPQHF. The CDR3 DNA reads TGCGCCAGCAGCCAAGAGATCACGAGGGAGGATCAGCCCCAGCATTTT.

The rearrangement joins TRBV18 to TRBJ1-2, with 8 bases lining up with TRBD1. Unmatched junction bases numbered 4, after V lost 4 bases and J lost 0 bases. Germline V lookup: CDR1 KGHSH, CDR2 LQKENI. The CDR3 is 15 residues long. Here the CDR3 reads CASSLGQGTNYGYTF. CDR3 DNA: TGTGCCAGCTCACTCGGACAGGGCACTAACTATGGCTACACCTTC.

This chain joins TRBV10-3 and TRBJ2-7, with TRBD2 as a possible D gene (7 bases). The CDR3 has 14 residues. V gave up 4 bases and J gave up 4 bases, with 14 bases separating them. The germline CDR1 and CDR2 sequences are ENHRY and SYGVKD. In DNA form, the CDR3 reads TGTGCCATCAGTGGAGGGGGGGACCTGTACGAGCAGTACTTC. This codes for CAISGGGDLYEQYF.

The V gene is TRBV6-5, the J gene TRBJ2-7; D might be TRBD2 (6 bases). Germline CDR1 MNHEY, CDR2 SVGAGI. The V end was cut by 6 bases, the J end by 6 bases, with 15 bases between. The CDR3 consists of 13 residues. Here the CDR3 DNA reads TGTGCCAGCAGGCGGGACCTGCCGACCGAGCAGTACTTC. This codes for CASRRDLPTEQYF.

V is TRBV30 and J is TRBJ2-1, with 10 nucleotides matching TRBD2. Germline V lookup: CDR1 GTSNPN, CDR2 SVGIG (reference sequence). CDR3 length: 15 residues. The trim removed 2 bases at V and 4 bases at J, leaving 5 bases unmatched. The CDR3 spells CAWSKRGGVYNEQFF. The CDR3 DNA sequence: TGTGCCTGGAGTAAGCGGGGGGGCGTTTACAATGAGCAGTTCTTC.

This clone appeared once. J is TRBJ1-1 and V is TRBV5-1, with 8 bases lining up with TRBD1. The CDR3 extends over 14 amino acids. After removal of 4 bases from V and 1 base from J, the junction contained 3 bases not matched to a gene. Germline V gene data show CDR1 as SGHRS and CDR2 as YFSETQ. CDR3 in DNA: TGCGCCAGCAGCCCTGGGACAGGGAACACTGAAGCTTTCTTT. It encodes CASSPGTGNTEAFF.

The chain uses TRBV7-8 and TRBJ2-2; the D gene is possibly TRBD2 (5 bases). CDR1 and CDR2 (germline): SGHVS, FQNEAQ. Trimming removed 0 bases at V and 7 bases at J, with 15 bases between. The CDR3 spans 16 residues. The CDR3, as DNA: TGTGCCAGCAGCTTAGCCCGACTCCCCGGGGACGGGGAGCTGTTTTTT. It specifies CASSLARLPGDGELFF.